The 9 T cell receptor beta chains listed next were all sequenced from one sample in a study of post-analysis software for immune sequencing data. Whole-study findings and limits: TRBV segments more frequent in patients than in controls numbered roughly 5 and included TRBV5-6, TRBV5-1 and TRBV20-1.

Unique-molecular-identifier-tagged TCR beta cDNA libraries were used. TCRdb reanalysed the PCR reads using MiXCR and keeps one entry per CDR3 protein. This sample has about 820,000 distinct CDR3 sequences; roughly 50% occur once, and the top ten carry 4% to 5.5%. No antigen has been identified for these receptors. Sequencing was carried out using blood. The receptor set was obtained from a girl aged 5-17 years with multiple sclerosis.

This chain uses TRBV12-3 or TRBV12-4 with TRBJ2-7, with TRBD1 identical over 10 bases. CDR3 length: 16 amino acids. Losses at the gene ends were 5 bases for V and 1 base for J; bases not matched to a gene: 8. CDR3 protein: CASSPGQGSWSYEQYF. In nucleotides, the CDR3 is TGTGCCAGCAGTCCGGGACAGGGGAGTTGGTCCTACGAGCAGTACTTC.

The sample holds a few counts of this clonotype. V and J are TRBV20-1 and TRBJ2-7; 7 nucleotides align to TRBD1. This CDR3 has 11 amino acids. V dropped 5 bases and J dropped 9; count of bases not matched to a gene: 7. Germline CDR1 and CDR2: DFQATT and SNEGSKA (reference sequence). CDR3 sequence: CSAGDSLWQYF. The CDR3 DNA reads TGCAGTGCTGGGGACAGTCTCTGGCAGTACTTC.

This clonotype came up a few times. The genes are TRBV20-1 and TRBJ1-5; D possibly corresponds to TRBD1 (5 bases). The CDR3 spans 12 residues. V lost 1 base and J lost 12, with 13 bases in between. Germline values: CDR1 DFQATT, CDR2 SNEGSKA (reference sequence). CDR3 sequence: CSARVLGQGQHF. CDR3 coding DNA: TGCAGTGCTAGAGTTTTAGGTCAGGGCCAGCATTTT.

The CDR3 region is CASSPISGGPILSSYNEQFF. CDR3 in DNA: TGCGCCAGCAGTCCAATTAGCGGGGGGCCCATACTGAGCTCCTACAATGAGCAGTTCTTC. The rearrangement joins TRBV5-1 to TRBJ2-1, with 10 bases aligning to TRBD2. Trimming removed 5 bases from V and 0 bases from J; junction bases left unmatched: 17. Germline V CDR1 and CDR2: SGHRS, YFSETQ. This CDR3 comprises 20 residues.

This chain connects TRBV12-3 or TRBV12-4 to TRBJ2-3, with D possibly called TRBD1 or TRBD2 (6 bases each). Trimming stripped 5 bases from V and 6 bases from J, with 15 bases between. The CDR3 extends over 14 amino acids. The CDR3 DNA is TGTGCCAGCAGTATACCGCAGGGGAGGGATACGCAGTATTTT. It codes for CASSIPQGRDTQYF.

The J gene is TRBJ2-7, the V gene TRBV28; 10 bases map to TRBD2. The CDR3 has 16 amino acids. Per the germline V gene, CDR1 is MDHEN and CDR2 is SYDVKM. Trimming removed 3 bases from V and 1 base from J; junction bases left unmatched: 6. The CDR3 protein is CASSFGGLADSYEQYF. The CDR3 DNA follows: TGTGCCAGCAGTTTCGGTGGACTAGCGGATTCCTACGAGCAGTACTTC.

The sample holds a few counts of this clonotype. This chain joins TRBV5-1 and TRBJ2-7, with D perhaps TRBD1 (5 bases). Trimming stripped 5 bases from V and 0 bases from J, with 12 bases between. The CDR3 is made up of 14 amino acids. Germline V gene sequence: CDR1 SGHRS, CDR2 YFSETQ. CDR3 bases: TGCGCCAGCAGGTTAGACAGTTTCTCCTACGAGCAGTACTTC. It encodes CASRLDSFSYEQYF.

This clonotype was counted only a few times. The rearrangement uses TRBV27 and TRBJ2-4, with D possibly being TRBD1 (5 bases). V was cut by 3 bases and J by 0 bases, with 15 bases left in between. CDR1 is MNHEY and CDR2 is SMNVEV in the germline V gene (reference sequence). The CDR3 length is 17 residues. CDR3 coding DNA: TGTGCCAGCAGTTTCTCAAACAGGAAAATAGCCAAAAACATTCAGTACTTC. This sequence encodes CASSFSNRKIAKNIQYF.

A few counts support this clonotype. The genes are TRBV15 and TRBJ2-5; tentative D call: TRBD1 (5 bases). Per germline, CDR1 LNHNV and CDR2 YYDKDF (reference sequence). V gave up 3 bases and J gave up 2 bases, with 16 bases separating them. The CDR3 extends over 16 amino acids. The CDR3, as DNA: TGTGCCACCAGCAGGGTTGGCAGGGAAGGTCAAGAGACCCAGTACTTC. Its translation is CATSRVGREGQETQYF.